The 29 T cell receptor beta chains presented below share a single source sample, sequenced in a study of blood T cell repertoires in COVID-19. Some clones are missing from TCRdb's copy, which holds only in-frame ones; the method was immunoSEQ multiplex PCR. The sample consists of around 130,000 clones, around 90% of them appearing once. The sequenced material came from peripheral blood. The source of these receptors is a man aged 50-59 years with active COVID-19.

This chain connects TRBV6-5 to TRBJ1-1, with D hard to call. The germline V and J ends were trimmed by 7 bases and 0 bases, with 15 bases remaining between them. The CDR3 consists of 15 residues. Germline CDR1 MNHEY, CDR2 SVGAGI. The CDR3 nucleotides read TGTGCCAGCAAATCCAGCGCCCTTATGAACACTGAAGCTTTCTTT. This translates into CASKSSALMNTEAFF.

The chain employs TRBV3-1 (or the pseudogene TRBV3-2) and TRBJ1-1; D gene unclear. The CDR3 extends over 16 amino acids. V lost 2 bases and J lost 4, with 17 bases in between. Germline V gene sequence: CDR1 LGHDT, CDR2 YNNKEL (reference sequence). The DNA for the CDR3 is TGTGCCAGCAGCCAACCTGAGGCCCACCGGGGCACTGAAGCTTTCTTT. It encodes CASSQPEAHRGTEAFF.

This clone appeared a few times. J is TRBJ2-3 and V is TRBV2; 8 bases are a match to TRBD2. V lost 7 bases and J lost 0; bases outside the gene matches: 3. This CDR3 region has 14 residues. Per germline, CDR1 SNHLY and CDR2 FYNNEI. CDR3 DNA sequence: TGTGCCAGCAAACTAGCGGAGAGCACAGATACGCAGTATTTT. Amino acid sequence: CASKLAESTDTQYF.

The chain combines TRBV11-2 with TRBJ2-1; 9 nucleotides agree with TRBD1. The ends lost 1 base at V and 10 bases at J; junction bases unmatched: 5. The CDR3 runs 14 residues. Germline V gene lookup returns CDR1 SGHAT and CDR2 FQNNGV. In DNA, the CDR3 is TGTGCCAGCAGCTTAGGGACAGGGGAATTAGAGCAGTTCTTC. Its protein is CASSLGTGELEQFF.

The genes are TRBV7-7 and TRBJ2-3; D might be TRBD2 (5 bases). The V gene's germline CDR1 is SSHAT and CDR2 FNYEAQ (reference sequence). Trimming left V 5 bases short and J 3 bases short, with 15 bases between. CDR3 length: 15 amino acids. DNA for the CDR3: TGTGCCAGCAGCCCGGGCGGGCTGGGGACAGATACGCAGTATTTT. Translation gives CASSPGGLGTDTQYF. Based on the CDR3 plus reference TRBV7-7 and TRBJ2-3, the full variable domain is GAGVSQSPRYKVTKRGQDVTLRCDPISSHATLYWYQQALGQGPEFLTYFNYEAQPDKSGLPSDRFSAERPEGSISTLTIQRTEQRDSAMYRCASSPGGLGTDTQYFGPGTRLTVL.

J is TRBJ2-3 and V is TRBV2; possibly TRBD1 for D (6 bases). Per germline, CDR1 SNHLY and CDR2 FYNNEI. This CDR3 has 14 amino acids. V was pared by 6 bases and J by 5 bases, with 15 bases between. The CDR3 DNA follows: TGTGCCAGCAGGGTGGACAGCTCGAAAGATACGCAGTATTTT. Protein sequence: CASRVDSSKDTQYF. Variable domain in full (rest from reference TRBV2 and TRBJ2-3): EPEVTQTPSHQVTQMGQEVILRCVPISNHLYFYWYRQILGQKVEFLVSFYNNEISEKSEIFDDQFSVERPDGSNFTLKIRSTKLEDSAMYFCASRVDSSKDTQYFGPGTRLTVL.

Only one count was recorded for this clone. V usage is TRBV6-5 and J usage is TRBJ1-6; D might be TRBD1 (5 bases). Germline lookup yields CDR1 MNHEY and CDR2 SVGAGI. V shed 6 bases and J shed 4 bases, with 13 bases lying between them. This CDR3 spans 15 amino acids. The CDR3 protein is CASSQQADYNSPLHF. CDR3 nucleotide sequence: TGTGCCAGCAGCCAACAGGCGGATTATAATTCACCCCTCCACTTT.

As to this clone: Other nucleotide sequences from this sample produce the same CDR3. The genes are TRBV29-1 and TRBJ1-3; the D is unclear. CDR1 is SQVTM and CDR2 is ANQGSEA in the germline V gene. The V gene lost 4 bases and the J gene lost 0 bases, with 7 bases spanning the gap. The CDR3 covers 13 residues. The CDR3 sequence is CSVVRGSGNTIYF. DNA for the CDR3: TGCAGCGTTGTGCGGGGCTCTGGAAACACCATATATTTT.

The chain is built from TRBV29-1 and TRBJ2-1, with 10 bases matching TRBD2. The CDR3 loop spans 18 amino acids. The J segment lost 7 bases and the V segment lost 6 bases, leaving 21 bases of the junction unmatched. Germline values: CDR1 SQVTM, CDR2 ANQGSEA. The CDR3 DNA reads as TGCAGCGTCAACGAGGGGGCTAGCGGGGGACACCGAAGGAATGAGCAGTTCTTC. It is translated as CSVNEGASGGHRRNEQFF.

The J gene is TRBJ2-1, the V gene TRBV5-1; 8 bases match TRBD2. Germline trimming cut 7 bases from V and 6 bases from J; bases unmatched to any gene: 6. Germline CDR1 is SGHRS and CDR2 is YFSETQ. This CDR3 contains 13 residues. In nucleotides, the CDR3 is TGCGCCAGCGGCGGGGGGCGGGTCAATGAGCAGTTCTTC. The encoded protein is CASGGGRVNEQFF.

The gene calls are TRBV5-1 and TRBJ2-3; D is perhaps TRBD1 (5 bases). The CDR3 sequence is 15 residues long. CDR1 and CDR2 from the germline V gene are SGHRS and YFSETQ. V dropped 0 bases and J dropped 3 bases, with 11 bases sitting between them. CDR3 bases: TGCGCCAGCAGCTTGGGGGGCCGGGTTACAGATACGCAGTATTTT. It translates to CASSLGGRVTDTQYF.

In DNA form, the CDR3 reads TGTGCCACTTGGGGTGGGGCGGGGAGCTATGGCTACACCTTC. Translating it yields CATWGGAGSYGYTF. The chain employs TRBV15 and TRBJ1-2; TRBD1 is a possible D gene (5 bases). The CDR3 has 14 amino acids. Germline V gene lookup returns CDR1 LNHNV and CDR2 YYDKDF (reference sequence). Trimming took off 9 bases at V and 4 bases at J, with 18 bases between the two ends.

The chain carries TRBV6-2 or TRBV6-3 and TRBJ2-5, with 7 bases fitting TRBD2. Germline lookup yields CDR1 MNHEY and CDR2 SVGEGT. This CDR3 contains 17 residues. V gave up 4 bases and J gave up 7 bases; unmatched junction bases: 18. In DNA, the CDR3 is TGTGCCAGCAGTTTGGACTGGCGGGGGTCTTTTCCGGGGACCCAGTACTTC. Translated, it gives CASSLDWRGSFPGTQYF.

The chain carries TRBV19 and TRBJ2-7; tentatively, D is TRBD1 (5 bases). From germline, CDR1 is LNHDA and CDR2 SQIVND (reference sequence). Trimming left V 3 bases short and J 3 bases short, with 12 bases between. The CDR3 loop spans 14 amino acids. CDR3 bases: TGTGCCAGTAGTATGGAAGGCAGGGTCTACGAGCAGTACTTC. It translates to CASSMEGRVYEQYF.

This sequence joins TRBV28 and TRBJ2-7, with a weak D call TRBD2 (6 bases). CDR1 and CDR2 (germline): MDHEN, SYDVKM. The CDR3 contains 16 residues. V was clipped by 7 bases and J by 3 bases, with 22 bases between them. The CDR3 loop is CASTPWSSGFGYEQYF. CDR3 DNA: TGTGCCAGCACCCCCTGGTCCAGCGGGTTTGGCTACGAGCAGTACTTC. Drawing the rest from reference TRBV28 and TRBJ2-7, the complete variable domain is DVKVTQSSRYLVKRTGEKVFLECVQDMDHENMFWYRQDPGLGLRLIYFSYDVKMKEKGDIPEGYSVSREKKERFSLILESASTNQTSMYLCASTPWSSGFGYEQYFGPGTRLTVT.

This rearrangement joins TRBV5-6 to TRBJ2-3; TRBD2 matches at 9 bases. There are 16 residues in the CDR3. V lost 4 bases, J lost 4 bases, and 10 bases stayed unmatched. The V gene's germline CDR1 is SGHDT and CDR2 YYEEEE. CDR3 nucleotide sequence: TGTGCCAGCAGCACGGAACCGGGACTAGCTGCAGATACGCAGTATTTT. Translation gives CASSTEPGLAADTQYF.

The chain links TRBV4-2 to TRBJ2-2; 8 positions agree with TRBD1. The CDR3 runs 16 residues. The V gene end was trimmed by 0 bases and the J gene end by 1 base; junction bases not matched to a gene: 1. Per the germline V gene, CDR1 is LGHNA and CDR2 is YNFKEQ. CDR3 region: CASSQDGTGNTGELFF. CDR3 DNA: TGTGCCAGCAGCCAAGACGGGACAGGGAACACCGGGGAGCTGTTTTTT.

V and J are TRBV7-9 and TRBJ1-6; TRBD1 aligns across 10 bases. Germline loops: CDR1 SEHNR, CDR2 FQNEAQ (reference sequence). V lost 5 bases, J lost 6 bases, and 4 bases stayed unmatched. CDR3 length: 15 amino acids. CDR3 in DNA: TGTGCCAGCAGCCTCGGGACAGGGGTTAATTCACCCCTCCACTTT. Its protein is CASSLGTGVNSPLHF.

The V call is TRBV5-1, the J call TRBJ1-6; possibly TRBD1 for D (5 bases). CDR3 size: 13 residues. Germline values: CDR1 SGHRS, CDR2 YFSETQ. Trimming took 4 bases from V and 10 from J, leaving 12 bases between them. The CDR3 DNA follows: TGCGCCAGCAGCAGGGGTGGAGGGTCACCCCTCCACTTT. Residues: CASSRGGGSPLHF.

V usage is TRBV19 and J usage is TRBJ1-4; TRBD1 might be the D (5 bases). The CDR3 spans 17 residues. V was clipped by 5 bases and J by 2 bases, with 18 bases between them. Germline V gene data show CDR1 as LNHDA and CDR2 as SQIVND (reference sequence). CDR3 sequence (DNA): TGTGCCAGTAGTCGACTAAATACTGGGGGGACTAATGAAAAACTGTTTTTT. Protein sequence: CASSRLNTGGTNEKLFF.

This chain uses TRBV27 with TRBJ2-3; weak D call: TRBD1 (5 bases). V lost 3 bases to trimming and J lost 2 bases, with 15 bases between them. The CDR3 is 16 amino acids. Germline-derived CDR1 and CDR2 are MNHEY and SMNVEV (reference sequence). CDR3 nucleotides: TGTGCCAGCAGTTTCACTCAGGGATCTGACACAGATACGCAGTATTTT. The encoded protein is CASSFTQGSDTDTQYF.

The V call is TRBV6-5, the J call TRBJ2-1; D is uncertain. The CDR3 totals 14 residues. Germline-derived CDR1 and CDR2 are MNHEY and SVGAGI. V was pared by 0 bases and J by 8 bases, with 11 bases between. The CDR3 region has the DNA TGTGCCAGCAGTTACTCAACTGGTACCGATGAGCAGTTCTTC. It encodes CASSYSTGTDEQFF.

The CDR3 loop is CASSFGAGTSPNEQFF. The CDR3, as DNA: TGTGCCAGCAGTTTCGGAGCCGGGACTAGTCCCAATGAGCAGTTCTTC. The V and J genes are TRBV6-6 and TRBJ2-1; TRBD2 matches 8 bases. The germline V gene encodes CDR1 MNHNY and CDR2 SVGAGI (reference sequence). This CDR3 spans 16 amino acids. J was trimmed by 6 bases and V by 4 bases; bases with no gene match: 11.

This chain uses TRBV6-5 with TRBJ1-1, with 10 bases lining up with TRBD1. Trimming cost V 7 bases and J 9 bases; bases outside gene matches: 8. The CDR3 loop spans 13 amino acids. Germline CDR1 reads MNHEY; CDR2 reads SVGAGI. CDR3 residues: CASIRQGARKAFF. CDR3 coding DNA: TGTGCCAGCATCCGACAGGGGGCGCGTAAAGCTTTCTTT.

The chain has TRBV24-1 and TRBJ2-3; 14 bases align to TRBD2. CDR3 length: 17 residues. The V segment lost 5 bases and the J segment 2 bases; nucleotides outside the gene matches: 5. Per the germline V gene, CDR1 is KGHDR and CDR2 is SFDVKD. The DNA of the CDR3 is TGTGCCACCAGTGGACTAGCGGGAGGGTCCTCCACAGATACGCAGTATTTT. Its translation is CATSGLAGGSSTDTQYF.

The chain has TRBV7-2 and TRBJ1-3; possibly TRBD1 for D (5 bases). With 3 bases removed from V and 2 bases from J, the gap between germline ends came to 8 bases. The germline CDR1 and CDR2 sequences are SGHTA and FQGNSA. CDR3 size: 14 residues. The CDR3 DNA reads as TGTGCCAGCAGCTTGGGCAGGGCTGGAAACACCATATATTTT. This gives the protein CASSLGRAGNTIYF.

The chain uses TRBV2 and TRBJ2-2; maybe TRBD1 (5 bases). V was trimmed by 6 bases and J by 0 bases, leaving 11 bases between them. CDR1 and CDR2 from the germline V gene are SNHLY and FYNNEI. The CDR3 loop spans 15 amino acids. The CDR3 spells CASRKDNPNTGELFF. CDR3 nucleotides: TGTGCCAGCAGGAAGGACAACCCGAACACCGGGGAGCTGTTTTTT.

This clone has just a few counts. The CDR3 loop reads CASSHGNQPQHF. The CDR3 DNA follows: TGTGCCAGCAGCCATGGCAATCAGCCCCAGCATTTT. The V call is TRBV25-1, the J call TRBJ1-5; D gene uncertain. The V end was cut by 6 bases, the J end by 2 bases, with 5 bases between. CDR1 and CDR2 (germline): MGHDK, SYGVNS. The CDR3 has 12 residues.

Only one count was recorded for this clone. J is TRBJ2-1 and V is TRBV7-8; 12 bases fit TRBD2. CDR1 is SGHVS, CDR2 FQNEAQ, per germline. V gave up 2 bases and J gave up 3 bases; unmatched junction bases: 8. This CDR3 comprises 18 residues. The CDR3: CASSLSRTSGAIYNEQFF. CDR3 nucleotides: TGTGCCAGCAGCTTAAGTAGGACTAGCGGGGCCATCTACAATGAGCAGTTCTTC.